The rows below give T cell receptor beta chains drawn from one sample of a study of radiotherapy plus CTLA-4 blockade in lung cancer. Sequencing was performed with immunoSEQ multiplex PCR; in TCRdb, only in-frame clones are kept and a portion is missing. The sample holds about 60,000 clones, 70% to 85% seen once. The sequenced sample was peripheral blood, obtained from a patient treated with radiotherapy plus ipilimumab. Receptors originate from a human donor with non-small cell lung cancer who had a partial response to radiotherapy plus ipilimumab. Both conserved end residues are part of each CDR3. Fields, in order: V gene, D gene, J gene, CDR3 protein. D genes are given only for firm matches.

V gene: TRBV14; D gene: TRBD1; J gene: TRBJ1-4; CDR3 protein: CASSRGRREKLFF
V gene: TRBV29-1; D gene: NA; J gene: TRBJ1-1; CDR3 protein: CSASNRVGGLEAFF
V gene: TRBV7-8; D gene: TRBD1; J gene: TRBJ2-5; CDR3 protein: CASSLTGGEGETQYF
V gene: TRBV6-1; D gene: TRBD1; J gene: TRBJ1-1; CDR3 protein: CASSDLPRDRGAFF
V gene: TRBV19; D gene: NA; J gene: TRBJ1-1; CDR3 protein: CATRGGRRTEAFF
V gene: TRBV9; D gene: NA; J gene: TRBJ1-3; CDR3 protein: CASSVTGVSGNTIYF
V gene: TRBV28; D gene: TRBD1; J gene: TRBJ1-2; CDR3 protein: CASRPGTVNYGYTF
V gene: TRBV6-1; D gene: NA; J gene: TRBJ1-5; CDR3 protein: CASSASGQNSNQPQHF
V gene: TRBV4-1; D gene: NA; J gene: TRBJ1-1; CDR3 protein: CASSPRGWHNEAFF
V gene: TRBV18; D gene: TRBD1; J gene: TRBJ1-1; CDR3 protein: CASSPRVWTGGSENTEAFF
V gene: TRBV9; D gene: NA; J gene: TRBJ2-2; CDR3 protein: CASSVDGTGELFF
V gene: TRBV6-6; D gene: TRBD1; J gene: TRBJ2-7; CDR3 protein: CASSYSQGASYEQYF
V gene: TRBV7-2; D gene: NA; J gene: TRBJ2-3; CDR3 protein: CASSLGAGWADTQYF
V gene: TRBV6-6; D gene: NA; J gene: TRBJ2-1; CDR3 protein: CASSKTLDEQFF
V gene: TRBV6-5; D gene: TRBD1; J gene: TRBJ2-7; CDR3 protein: CASSRRQGAIHEQYF
V gene: TRBV7-8; D gene: NA; J gene: TRBJ2-3; CDR3 protein: CASSFLGGGGDTQYF
V gene: TRBV19; D gene: NA; J gene: TRBJ2-1; CDR3 protein: CASSIAPLAEQFF
V gene: TRBV29-1; D gene: TRBD1; J gene: TRBJ2-6; CDR3 protein: CSIRGSGANVLTF
V gene: TRBV7-8; D gene: TRBD1; J gene: TRBJ2-7; CDR3 protein: CASSLNRGHEQYF
V gene: TRBV7-6; D gene: NA; J gene: TRBJ2-3; CDR3 protein: CASSLSVSTDTQYF
V gene: TRBV10-3; D gene: TRBD2; J gene: TRBJ2-1; CDR3 protein: CAISSHSGTRGYNEQFF
V gene: TRBV6-5; D gene: TRBD1; J gene: TRBJ2-7; CDR3 protein: CASSYPRQGTYEQYF
V gene: TRBV27; D gene: NA; J gene: TRBJ2-5; CDR3 protein: CASSHRTDFETQYF
V gene: TRBV5-4; D gene: TRBD1; J gene: TRBJ2-1; CDR3 protein: CASRRDRGQSSYNEQFF
V gene: TRBV30; D gene: NA; J gene: TRBJ2-7; CDR3 protein: CAWSTGSGSYEQYF
V gene: TRBV27; D gene: TRBD1; J gene: TRBJ2-1; CDR3 protein: CASRGQSSYNEQFF
V gene: TRBV9; D gene: TRBD2; J gene: TRBJ2-1; CDR3 protein: CASSGGASGGNEQFF
V gene: TRBV6-6; D gene: NA; J gene: TRBJ1-4; CDR3 protein: CASIKEGGGEKLFF
V gene: TRBV6-1; D gene: TRBD1; J gene: TRBJ2-1; CDR3 protein: CASSGGTGLSPYNEQFF
V gene: TRBV4-3; D gene: NA; J gene: TRBJ1-2; CDR3 protein: CASSQDLEAFYGYTF
V gene: TRBV28; D gene: TRBD2; J gene: TRBJ2-5; CDR3 protein: CASSKPSGGYQETQYF
V gene: TRBV11-1; D gene: NA; J gene: TRBJ2-3; CDR3 protein: CASSLTMSGADTQYF
V gene: TRBV12-5; D gene: NA; J gene: TRBJ1-3; CDR3 protein: CASGLRRVSGNTIYF
V gene: TRBV11-2; D gene: NA; J gene: TRBJ2-4; CDR3 protein: CASSLDRGYNIQYF
V gene: TRBV7-9; D gene: NA; J gene: TRBJ1-1; CDR3 protein: CASSPTGPFNTEAFF
V gene: TRBV6-5; D gene: TRBD2; J gene: TRBJ2-1; CDR3 protein: CASSLAGGRGEQFF
V gene: TRBV11-1; D gene: NA; J gene: TRBJ2-5; CDR3 protein: CASSLGWGDQETQYF
V gene: TRBV7-3; D gene: NA; J gene: TRBJ2-2; CDR3 protein: CASSPLPSSRYAGELFF
V gene: TRBV27; D gene: NA; J gene: TRBJ2-7; CDR3 protein: CASSSTGYYSYEQYF
V gene: TRBV5-1; D gene: NA; J gene: TRBJ2-5; CDR3 protein: CASSQGPETQYF
V gene: TRBV27; D gene: NA; J gene: TRBJ2-4; CDR3 protein: CASSLSAGHKNIQYF
V gene: TRBV19; D gene: TRBD1; J gene: TRBJ1-4; CDR3 protein: CASSATGGDGEKLFF
V gene: TRBV28; D gene: NA; J gene: TRBJ1-2; CDR3 protein: CASSPQSATMRGYTF
V gene: TRBV18; D gene: TRBD1; J gene: TRBJ1-5; CDR3 protein: CASSEGAGSNQPQHF
V gene: TRBV13; D gene: NA; J gene: TRBJ1-3; CDR3 protein: CASSLKGVSGNTIYF
V gene: TRBV5-6; D gene: TRBD1; J gene: TRBJ2-7; CDR3 protein: CASSPPGTGGPEQYF
V gene: TRBV5-1; D gene: TRBD1; J gene: TRBJ2-1; CDR3 protein: CASSLFQDRTQFF
V gene: TRBV5-1; D gene: TRBD1; J gene: TRBJ1-4; CDR3 protein: CASSGTGQATNEKLFF